The subject of this entry is one T cell receptor (beta chain). Its antigen is unknown. Germline V gene lookup returns CDR1 SGHRS and CDR2 YFSETQ. There are 14 residues in the CDR3. TCRdb re-called the 5' RACE reads and catalogs CDR3 proteins one per entry, DNA excluded. Reported are 300,000 to 350,000 distinct CDR3 sequences; the ten largest clones contain 2% to 2.5%. The sample is drawn from a study of monozygotic twins with inflammatory bowel disease. Notes on the study in general: Varying immunosuppressive regimens may have increased patient repertoire variability. Researchers report that IBD patients shared fewer clonotypes with others than healthy twins, especially amid disease activity. Support for any single strong IBD-associated signal or clonotype was not found.

The sample consisted of blood. The chain has TRBV5-1 and TRBJ2-1; as DNA is missing, the TRBD2 call by TCRdb cannot be tested. This receptor was identified in a human donor with ulcerative colitis or Crohn's disease, or a healthy co-twin of an affected twin (not recorded which). The CDR3 is CASSATSGSNEQFF.